This TCR beta chain originates from a study of blood T cell repertoires in COVID-19. The CDR3 runs to 15 residues. V lost 9 bases and J lost 5; bases outside the gene matches: 9. Germline lookup yields CDR1 SNHLY and CDR2 FYNNEI. Generated by immunoSEQ multiplex PCR, the TCRdb table keeps only in-frame clones and is missing some. Among around 270,000 clones listed, 75% to 90% were seen once. The receptor was derived from a man aged 40-49 years with acute or convalescent COVID-19. Sequenced sample: peripheral blood. This chain uses TRBV2 with TRBJ2-2; 10 bases are shared with TRBD1. The CDR3 sequence is CASGPGQGRTGELFF. In DNA form, the CDR3 reads TGTGCCAGTGGCCCGGGACAGGGGAGGACCGGGGAGCTGTTTTTT.